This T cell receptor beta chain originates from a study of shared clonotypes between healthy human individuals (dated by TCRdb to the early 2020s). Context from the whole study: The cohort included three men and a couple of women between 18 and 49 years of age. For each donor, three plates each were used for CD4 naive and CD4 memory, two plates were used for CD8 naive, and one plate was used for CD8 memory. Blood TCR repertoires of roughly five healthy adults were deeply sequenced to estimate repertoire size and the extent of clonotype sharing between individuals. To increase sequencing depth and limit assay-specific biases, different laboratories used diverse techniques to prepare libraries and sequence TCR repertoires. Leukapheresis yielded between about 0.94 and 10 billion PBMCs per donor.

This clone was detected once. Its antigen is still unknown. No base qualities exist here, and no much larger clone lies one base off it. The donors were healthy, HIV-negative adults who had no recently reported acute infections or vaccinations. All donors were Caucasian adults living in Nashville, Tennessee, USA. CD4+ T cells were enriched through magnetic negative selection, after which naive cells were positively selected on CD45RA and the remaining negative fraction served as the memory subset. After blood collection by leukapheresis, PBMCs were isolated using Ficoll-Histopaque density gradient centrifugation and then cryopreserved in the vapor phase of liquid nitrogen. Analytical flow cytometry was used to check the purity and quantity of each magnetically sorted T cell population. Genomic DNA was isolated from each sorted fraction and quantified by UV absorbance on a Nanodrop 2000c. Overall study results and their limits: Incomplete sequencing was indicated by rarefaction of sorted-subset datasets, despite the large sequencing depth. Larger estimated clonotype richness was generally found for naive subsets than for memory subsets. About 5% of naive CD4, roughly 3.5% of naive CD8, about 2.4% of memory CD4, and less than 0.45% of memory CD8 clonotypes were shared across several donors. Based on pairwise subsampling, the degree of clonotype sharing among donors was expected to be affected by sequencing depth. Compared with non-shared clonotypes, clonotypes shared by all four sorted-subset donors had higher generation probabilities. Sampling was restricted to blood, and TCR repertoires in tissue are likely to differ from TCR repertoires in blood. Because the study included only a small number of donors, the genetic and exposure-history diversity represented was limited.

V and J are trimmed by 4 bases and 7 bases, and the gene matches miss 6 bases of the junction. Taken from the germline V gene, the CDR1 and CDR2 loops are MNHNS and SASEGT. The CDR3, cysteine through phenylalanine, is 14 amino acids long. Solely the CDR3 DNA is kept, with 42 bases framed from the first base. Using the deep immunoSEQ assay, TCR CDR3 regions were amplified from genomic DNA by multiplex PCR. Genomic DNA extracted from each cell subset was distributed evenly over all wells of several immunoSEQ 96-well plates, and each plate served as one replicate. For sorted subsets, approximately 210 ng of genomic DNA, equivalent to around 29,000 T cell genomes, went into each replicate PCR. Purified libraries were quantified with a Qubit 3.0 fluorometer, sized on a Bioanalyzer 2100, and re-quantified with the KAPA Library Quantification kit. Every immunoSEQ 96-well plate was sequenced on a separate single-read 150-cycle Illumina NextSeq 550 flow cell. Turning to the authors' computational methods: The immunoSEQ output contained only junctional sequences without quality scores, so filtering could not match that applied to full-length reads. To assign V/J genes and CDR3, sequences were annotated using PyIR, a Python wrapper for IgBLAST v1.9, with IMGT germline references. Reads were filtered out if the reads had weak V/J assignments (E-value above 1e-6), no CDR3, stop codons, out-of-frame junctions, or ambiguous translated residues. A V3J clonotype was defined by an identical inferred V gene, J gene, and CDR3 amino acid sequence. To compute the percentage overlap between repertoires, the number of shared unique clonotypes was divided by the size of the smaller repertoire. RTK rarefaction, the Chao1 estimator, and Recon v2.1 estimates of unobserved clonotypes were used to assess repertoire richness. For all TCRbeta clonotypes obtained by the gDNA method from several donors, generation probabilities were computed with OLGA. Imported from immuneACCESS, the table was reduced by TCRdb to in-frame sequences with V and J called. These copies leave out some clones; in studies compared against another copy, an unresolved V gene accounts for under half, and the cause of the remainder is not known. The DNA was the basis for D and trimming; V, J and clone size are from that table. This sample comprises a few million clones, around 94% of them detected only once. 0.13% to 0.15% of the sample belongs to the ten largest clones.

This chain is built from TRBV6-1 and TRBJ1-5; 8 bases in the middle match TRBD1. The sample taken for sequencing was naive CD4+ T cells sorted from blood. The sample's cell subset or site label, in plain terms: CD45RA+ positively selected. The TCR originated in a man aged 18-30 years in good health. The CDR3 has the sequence CASSVTGGEQPQHF. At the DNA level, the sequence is TGTGCCAGCAGTGTAACAGGGGGGGAGCAGCCCCAGCATTTT.